One sample yielded the 22 T cell receptor beta chains listed below, sequenced in a study of siplizumab effects on memory and regulatory T cells. Produced via immunoSEQ multiplex PCR; TCRdb's table is partial and in-frame only. The sample has more than 90,000 clones; 85% to 95% are singletons. The sample was non-Treg CD4+ T cells sorted from blood. The receptors were sampled from a human donor in good health.

This sequence joins TRBV7-3 and TRBJ2-4; tentative D call: TRBD2 (6 bases). V was clipped by 5 bases and J by 3 bases, with 14 bases between them. The germline V gene encodes CDR1 SGHTA and CDR2 FQGTGA. This CDR3 is 15 amino acids long. Here the CDR3 reads CASSPARGGKNIQYF. In DNA form, the CDR3 reads TGTGCCAGCAGCCCTGCCCGGGGAGGCAAAAACATTCAGTACTTC.

The rearrangement uses TRBV19 and TRBJ2-7; 13 bases are shared with TRBD2. The junction had 10 bases not matched to a gene; V was cut back by 10 bases and J by 7 bases. The CDR3 is 14 amino acids. CDR1 and CDR2 from the germline V gene are LNHDA and SQIVND (reference sequence). The CDR3 region has the DNA TGTGCCACAAGTCCGGGACTAGCGGGGTGGGAGCAGTACTTC. This translates into CATSPGLAGWEQYF.

This clone occurred once. The chain is built from TRBV9 and TRBJ2-3, with TRBD2 as a possible D gene (6 bases). The CDR3 sequence is 17 residues long. Germline-derived CDR1 and CDR2 are SGDLS and YYNGEE. V dropped 0 bases and J dropped 3 bases, with 17 bases sitting between them. The CDR3 nucleotides read TGTGCCAGCAGCGTAGTACCTGCGGGAAGTGGGACAGATACGCAGTATTTT. Protein product: CASSVVPAGSGTDTQYF.

The chain combines TRBV4-1 with TRBJ2-3; D gene uncertain. V was clipped by 1 base and J by 5 bases, with 10 bases between them. Germline V CDR1 and CDR2: MGHRA, YSYEKL. The CDR3 is 14 amino acids. The CDR3 DNA is TGCGCCAGCAGCCAAGTTCTGATAGGAGATACGCAGTATTTT. This sequence encodes CASSQVLIGDTQYF.

The V call is TRBV18, the J call TRBJ1-1, with D hard to call. Between the trimmed V and J ends, which lost 4 bases and 4 bases, there was a span of 10 bases. The CDR3 extends over 13 amino acids. The germline CDR1 and CDR2 sequences are KGHSH and LQKENI. The CDR3 region has the DNA TGTGCCAGCTCACTGCATGAGGGCACTGAAGCTTTCTTT. Encoded protein: CASSLHEGTEAFF.

In nucleotides, the CDR3 is TGTGCCAGCTCAGGGGCGGCTAGCGGGAGTAGGTACAATGAGCAGTTCTTC. It yields the protein CASSGAASGSRYNEQFF. The chain has TRBV28 and TRBJ2-1, with TRBD2 matching 10 bases. V gave up 8 bases and J gave up 4 bases; unmatched junction bases: 14. The CDR3 runs to 17 residues. Germline V gives CDR1 MDHEN, CDR2 SYDVKM.

This clone has a single count. The V gene is TRBV19, the J gene TRBJ2-1, with 10 bases matching TRBD2. CDR1 and CDR2 (germline): LNHDA, SQIVND (reference sequence). The V and J ends lost 7 bases and 7 bases, in that order; junction bases with no gene match: 7. This CDR3 region has 14 residues. CDR3 nucleotide sequence: TGTGCCAGTAAAAGCGGGAGGGCTTCAAATGAGCAGTTCTTC. Its protein product is CASKSGRASNEQFF.

The V call is TRBV2, the J call TRBJ1-2; D unresolved. In germline, CDR1 is SNHLY, CDR2 FYNNEI. Trimming shortened V by 6 bases and J by 9 bases, and 17 bases separated the two germline ends. The CDR3 runs 13 residues. CDR3 bases: TGTGCCAGCAGGGCATTTGGGGTCATTAGCTACACCTTC. Protein: CASRAFGVISYTF.

The chain employs TRBV30 and TRBJ1-2, with 8 bases aligning to TRBD1. CDR3 size: 11 residues. Trimming took 4 bases from V and 7 from J; bases not matched to a gene: 2. Germline V lookup: CDR1 GTSNPN, CDR2 SVGIG (reference sequence). CDR3 loop: CAWTGGSGYTF. CDR3 DNA sequence: TGTGCCTGGACAGGGGGCAGTGGCTACACCTTC.

The count of this clone is one. This chain links TRBV28 with TRBJ1-3, with 8 bases aligning to TRBD1. The germline V gene encodes CDR1 MDHEN and CDR2 SYDVKM. Trimming at V came to 7 bases and at J to 5 bases, leaving 7 bases not matched to a gene. The CDR3 consists of 14 residues. The CDR3 sequence: CASTTGGIRNTIYF. The DNA of the CDR3 is TGTGCCAGCACAACAGGGGGAATCCGAAACACCATATATTTT.

The chain is built from TRBV6-5 and TRBJ2-3; 8 bases map to TRBD1. CDR3 size: 15 residues. CDR1 and CDR2 (germline): MNHEY, SVGAGI. J lost 3 bases, V lost 6 bases, and 8 bases had no gene match. In DNA form, the CDR3 reads TGTGCCAGCAGCCCGAGGACAGGGCGAACAGATACGCAGTATTTT. Translated: CASSPRTGRTDTQYF.

This clone was counted once. An end of the junction does not agree with germline; a read error may underlie this. The CDR3 loop is CASSVEEVF. CDR3 DNA sequence: TGTGCCAGCAGCGTAGAGGAGGTGTTT. V gene TRBV9 combines with J gene TRBJ2-3; weak D call: TRBD2 (5 bases). This CDR3 contains 9 residues. Germline V gene lookup returns CDR1 SGDLS and CDR2 YYNGEE.

As DNA, the CDR3 is TGTGCCACCCGACTAGGACAGGAGACAGATACGCAGTATTTT. Translation gives CATRLGQETDTQYF. This rearrangement joins TRBV19 to TRBJ2-3, with D possibly being TRBD1 (7 bases). V was shortened by 10 bases and J by 3 bases, with 17 bases between the two germline ends. Germline lookup yields CDR1 LNHDA and CDR2 SQIVND (reference sequence). This CDR3 is built from 14 residues.

This clone was counted a single time. The chain is built from TRBV6-1 and TRBJ1-2; TRBD1 aligns across 8 bases. Germline V gene data show CDR1 as MNHNS and CDR2 as SASEGT. The CDR3 consists of 15 residues. The junction had 9 bases not matched to a gene; V was cut back by 6 bases and J by 3 bases. CDR3 bases: TGTGCCAGCAGGAGAAATCCGGGACAGGACTATGGCTACACCTTC. Its protein is CASRRNPGQDYGYTF.

J is TRBJ2-5 and V is TRBV5-1; weak D call: TRBD2 (5 bases). The germline V gene has CDR1 SGHRS and CDR2 YFSETQ. CDR3 size: 14 residues. Trimming left V 1 base short and J 10 bases short, with 17 bases between. The CDR3 nucleotides are TGCGCCAGCAGCTTGACTAGTGCGCGGTGGGACCAGTACTTC. This codes for CASSLTSARWDQYF.

This clone was counted once. The sample contains more than one DNA sequence encoding this CDR3. The V gene is TRBV5-1, the J gene TRBJ2-5, with a possible D match to TRBD2 (6 bases). CDR1 and CDR2 (germline): SGHRS, YFSETQ. The CDR3 is 13 amino acids. Trimming took 4 bases from V and 4 from J, leaving 11 bases between them. The CDR3 loop reads CASSRTTGETQYF. The CDR3 DNA reads as TGCGCCAGCAGCCGGACTACGGGAGAGACCCAGTACTTC.

The chain uses TRBV6-1 and TRBJ1-6, with TRBD1 as a possible D gene (6 bases). Between the trimmed V and J ends, which lost 4 bases and 6 bases, there was a span of 19 bases. The CDR3 extends over 17 amino acids. The V gene's germline CDR1 is MNHNS and CDR2 SASEGT. The CDR3 region has the DNA TGTGCCAGCAGTGGCCCAGGAGGGGGGGGAATTAATTCACCCCTCCACTTT. The encoded protein is CASSGPGGGGINSPLHF.

This clone was detected once. The J gene is TRBJ1-3, the V gene TRBV28; unclear D gene. V was pared by 6 bases and J by 5 bases, with 14 bases between. The length of the CDR3 is 14 residues. In germline, CDR1 is MDHEN, CDR2 SYDVKM. This chain's CDR3 is CASSPGWLRNTIYF. The CDR3 DNA follows: TGTGCCAGCAGCCCCGGGTGGTTGAGAAACACCATATATTTT.

This clone appeared a single time. This chain uses TRBV6-1 with TRBJ2-3, with D hard to call. The CDR3 spans 11 residues. Germline loops: CDR1 MNHNS, CDR2 SASEGT. The V end lost 8 bases, the J end lost 4 bases, and 7 bases lay between the germline ends. The CDR3 spells CASRVADTQYF. The CDR3 DNA follows: TGTGCCAGCCGGGTAGCAGATACGCAGTATTTT.

The chain carries TRBV19 and TRBJ2-3; D gene ambiguous. From germline, CDR1 is LNHDA and CDR2 SQIVND (reference sequence). Trimming removed 7 bases from V and 4 bases from J, with 6 bases in between. CDR3 length: 11 residues. CDR3 DNA sequence: TGTGCCAGTAAATTGGCAGATACGCAGTATTTT. This codes for CASKLADTQYF.

The J gene is TRBJ2-3, the V gene TRBV9, with 9 bases identical to TRBD2. Germline V gene sequence: CDR1 SGDLS, CDR2 YYNGEE. V lost 4 bases, J lost 4 bases, and 7 bases stayed unmatched. This CDR3 region has 15 residues. The CDR3 DNA sequence: TGTGCCAGCAGCCCATTTAGCGGGAGATCAGATACGCAGTATTTT. This gives the protein CASSPFSGRSDTQYF.

The chain joins TRBV6-6 to TRBJ1-1; TRBD1 aligns across 9 bases. V lost 6 bases and J lost 6; bases outside the gene matches: 8. Germline V lookup: CDR1 MNHNY, CDR2 SVGAGI (reference sequence). The CDR3 is made up of 14 amino acids. The CDR3 sequence is CASSFGTGNSEAFF. Here the CDR3 DNA reads TGTGCCAGCAGCTTTGGGACAGGGAATTCTGAAGCTTTCTTT.